This T cell receptor (beta chain) is drawn from a study of beta chain features in type 1 diabetes. Study conclusions and caveats: Whether TCRB rearrangement is influenced by HLA type went unresolved here. People with Type 1 diabetes carried modestly yet significantly shorter TCRB CDR3s in all four CD4+ subsets.

Reverse transcription of all isolated RNA meant that expressed TCRB transcripts were sequenced. TCRdb's table, derived via immunoSEQ multiplex PCR, lists solely in-frame clones and lacks some. The data contain roughly 240,000 clones, roughly two thirds of them seen just once; the ten biggest clones take up around 0.057%. A sort by CD45RO/CCR7/CD25/CD127/CD95/CD27 yielded CD4+ naive, central memory, regulatory and stem cell-like memory cells. The ends were cut back, 1 base at V and 7 bases at J, with 18 bases in the middle. The CDR3 is 15 amino acids. Germline lookup yields CDR1 GTSNPN and CDR2 SVGIG (reference sequence). Comments on this clone: Its antigen is not identified.

Material: naive CD4+ T cells from blood. The chain links TRBV30 to TRBJ2-3; D is possibly TRBD1 or TRBD2 (5 bases each). The sequence was obtained from a man younger than 40 in good health. As DNA, the CDR3 is TGTGCCTGGAGTGCGCAGGGACGCAAACGGAATACGCAGTATTTT. As protein: CAWSAQGRKRNTQYF.